These T cell receptor beta chains were read from a single sample in a study of T-cell reconstitution after alpha-beta-depleted transplantation in children. TCRdb independently ran MiXCR on the PCR reads; one entry per CDR3 protein. The sample includes 800,000 to 1,000,000 distinct CDR3 sequences, about 31% of them seen just once. The source material was PBMCs, mostly from graft donor cells, sampled 360 days after TCRalphabeta/CD19-depleted stem cell transplant. The receptors stem from a boy in the first two years of life who had a stem cell transplant for SCID, so the T cells may come from the graft donor. The CDR3 runs from the conserved cysteine through the conserved F or W. D genes are given only for firm matches. Where a row states a size, it is once, few, many or the class of an expanded clone; other rows omit it.

j_call,d_call,v_call,clone_size,cdr3_nt,cdr3_aa
TRBJ2-6,-,TRBV4-3,once,TGCGCCAGCAGCCAGACCCCGCTGCCTGGGGCCAACGTCCTGACTTTC,CASSQTPLPGANVLTF
TRBJ2-4,TRBD1,TRBV10-3,few,TGTGCCATCAGTGATACCCAACAGGGGTCGAACATTCAGTACTTC,CAISDTQQGSNIQYF
TRBJ1-1,TRBD1,TRBV7-2,-,TGTGCCAGCAGCTTAGGGGGACAGGGGGGAAGAGCTTTCTTT,CASSLGGQGGRAFF
TRBJ2-1,-,TRBV13,-,TGTGCCAGCAGCTTAGGCCGTAGGGATGAGCAGTTCTTC,CASSLGRRDEQFF
TRBJ2-7,-,TRBV24-1,many,TGTGCCACCAGTGATTCAGGGAAGAAATCCTACGAGCAGTACTTC,CATSDSGKKSYEQYF
TRBJ1-3,-,TRBV4-2,-,TGTGCCAGCAGCCCGACAGGACTGGACTCTGGAAACACCATATATTTT,CASSPTGLDSGNTIYF
TRBJ2-1,TRBD2,TRBV5-1,-,TGCGCCAGCAGCCCTCAACTAGCGGCCTCCTACAATGAGCAGTTCTTC,CASSPQLAASYNEQFF
TRBJ1-1,-,TRBV20-1,few,TGCAGCGCCCCGGCCAGGGGCACTGAAGCTTTCTTT,CSAPARGTEAFF
TRBJ1-2,-,TRBV24-1,-,TGTGCCACCAGTGATTGGAGGAATCCTGGCTACACCTTC,CATSDWRNPGYTF
TRBJ1-1,-,TRBV7-2,-,TGTGCCAGCACTCGGGGGCCGGGGAACACTGAAGCTTTCTTT,CASTRGPGNTEAFF
TRBJ1-3,TRBD1,TRBV5-8,once,TGTGCCAGCAGCGGTATCGGGCACAGGGGGCTTGGAAACACCATATATTTT,CASSGIGHRGLGNTIYF
TRBJ2-3,TRBD2,TRBV9,-,TGTGCCAGCAGCCTATCCGGGACTATGGGCACAGATACGCAGTATTTT,CASSLSGTMGTDTQYF
TRBJ2-2,-,TRBV5-1,-,TGCGCCAGCAGCACAGGGACCCTCGGGGGGAACACCGGGGAGCTGTTTTTT,CASSTGTLGGNTGELFF
TRBJ2-7,-,TRBV27,few,TGTGCCAGCAATAATGGGCCTTTCCACGAGCAGTACTTC,CASNNGPFHEQYF
TRBJ2-5,-,TRBV5-1,few,TGCGCCAGCTTCGGAGAGACCCAGTACTTC,CASFGETQYF
TRBJ2-7,-,TRBV5-1,few,TGCGCCAGCAGCCCTAAGACCCCGAGCTCCTACGAGCAGTACTTC,CASSPKTPSSYEQYF
TRBJ2-3,-,TRBV9,few,TGTGCCAGCAGCGTAGTCGGCAGTCGAGATACGCAGTATTTT,CASSVVGSRDTQYF
TRBJ1-5,TRBD1,TRBV5-1,few,TGCGCCAGCAGCTTGGGGGGACAGGAGAGCAATCAGCCCCAGCATTTT,CASSLGGQESNQPQHF
TRBJ2-7,-,TRBV7-3,-,TGTGCCAGCAGGGGCCCCCCCCCATACTACGAGCAGTACTTC,CASRGPPPYYEQYF
TRBJ2-1,-,TRBV7-2,few,TGTGCCAGCAGCTTAGGTTTGTTGGCCAGGGATTACAATGAGCAGTTCTTC,CASSLGLLARDYNEQFF
TRBJ1-1,-,TRBV20-1,-,TGCAGCACTAAGGGCCCCTTCACTGAAGCTTTCTTT,CSTKGPFTEAFF
TRBJ1-5,-,TRBV7-2,-,TGTGCCAGCAGCTTAGTAGCGGGAGGGGTTTTTCAGCCCCAGCATTTT,CASSLVAGGVFQPQHF
TRBJ1-5,TRBD1,TRBV5-1,-,TGCGCCACCAGCTGGACAGGGGAGCAGCCCCAGCATTTT,CATSWTGEQPQHF
TRBJ2-5,-,TRBV2,-,TGTGCCAGCAGTGTTGACGGGGGCGTTAATCAGGAGACCCAGTACTTC,CASSVDGGVNQETQYF
TRBJ2-2,-,TRBV18,-,TGTGCCAGCTCATCACAGGGCTCGCACACCGGGGAGCTGTTTTTT,CASSSQGSHTGELFF
TRBJ2-7,-,TRBV5-1,few,TGCGCCAGCAGCTCGAAAACCTACGAGCAGTACTTC,CASSSKTYEQYF
TRBJ2-1,TRBD1,TRBV7-7,few,TGTGCCAGCAGCTTAGCAGGGGGCGCGAACAATGAGCAGTTCTTC,CASSLAGGANNEQFF
TRBJ2-1,-,TRBV12-3/TRBV12-4,-,TGTGCCAGCAGTGACGGGACACCCGTATACAATGAGCAGTTCTTC,CASSDGTPVYNEQFF
TRBJ2-7,TRBD2,TRBV29-1,-,TGCAGCGTTGAAGATCTTCCCGGCGGGGGGGCCTACGAGCAGTACTTC,CSVEDLPGGGAYEQYF
TRBJ2-3,TRBD1,TRBV3-1,many,TGTGCCAGCAGCCAAGAATGGGACAGGGTTGGGGATACGCAGTATTTT,CASSQEWDRVGDTQYF